Listed below are T cell receptor beta chains from one sample, sequenced in a study of CD4+ T cells in melanoma. TCRdb keeps only in-frame clones here, not all; method: immunoSEQ multiplex PCR. This table has about 110,000 clones, around 92% appearing once. Material: peripheral blood. The receptors shown here come from a human donor with melanoma. Both conserved end residues are part of each CDR3. A D gene is named only where the DNA matches it firmly. Rows may omit the clone size; those that give it use once, few, many or a size class.

cdr3_length | d_call | j_call | v_call | clone_size | cdr3_aa | cdr3_nt
15 | TRBD2 | TRBJ2-1 | TRBV5-1 | - | CASSLLAGDRGEQFF | TGCGCCAGCAGCTTACTAGCGGGAGACCGCGGTGAGCAGTTCTTC
17 | TRBD2 | TRBJ2-5 | TRBV9 | - | CASSPRTSGRGGETQYF | TGTGCCAGCAGCCCCCGGACTAGCGGGAGGGGCGGGGAGACCCAGTACTTC
17 | - | TRBJ2-5 | TRBV9 | - | CASSVGGGWGGQETQYF | TGTGCCAGCAGCGTAGGGGGGGGCTGGGGAGGGCAAGAGACCCAGTACTTC
13 | - | TRBJ1-3 | TRBV4-1 | once | CASSQIFGNTIYF | TGCGCCAGCAGCCAAATTTTTGGAAACACCATATATTTT
14 | TRBD1 | TRBJ2-1 | TRBV6-5 | - | CATGTGSSYNEQFF | TGTGCCACTGGGACAGGGAGCTCCTACAATGAGCAGTTCTTC
13 | - | TRBJ2-1 | TRBV10-3 | once | CAITSDDSNEQFF | TGTGCCATCACATCTGACGACTCCAATGAGCAGTTCTTC
14 | TRBD1 | TRBJ2-7 | TRBV9 | once | CASGGQESSYEQYF | TGTGCCAGTGGCGGACAGGAAAGCTCCTACGAGCAGTACTTC
12 | - | TRBJ1-1 | TRBV29-1 | - | CSAIQENTEAFF | TGCAGCGCCATACAGGAGAACACTGAAGCTTTCTTT
15 | TRBD1 | TRBJ1-5 | TRBV7-6 | - | CASSLNQGAGQPQHF | TGTGCCAGCAGCTTAAATCAGGGGGCTGGTCAGCCCCAGCATTTT
11 | - | TRBJ1-1 | TRBV7-8 | once | CASSLDHYAFF | TGTGCCAGCAGCTTAGATCACTACGCTTTCTTT
16 | TRBD2 | TRBJ2-5 | TRBV11-1 | - | CASSAIAGVKSETQYF | TGTGCCAGCAGTGCCATAGCGGGGGTGAAATCAGAGACCCAGTACTTC
15 | - | TRBJ1-3 | TRBV7-2 | once | CASSLVKGHGNTIYF | TGTGCCAGCAGCTTAGTCAAAGGCCATGGAAACACCATATATTTT
16 | - | TRBJ2-7 | TRBV5-6 | - | CASSPYKLGSSYEQYF | TGTGCCAGCAGCCCGTATAAACTAGGGAGCTCCTACGAGCAGTACTTC
15 | TRBD2 | TRBJ2-7 | TRBV5-1 | - | CASSLISGRLYEQYF | TGCGCCAGCAGCTTAATTAGCGGGAGGCTCTACGAGCAGTACTTC
13 | - | TRBJ2-7 | TRBV29-1 | - | CSVDGGDSYEQYF | TGCAGCGTTGATGGGGGTGACAGTTACGAGCAGTACTTC
17 | - | TRBJ1-6 | TRBV11-2 | - | CASSSRGSGVGNSPLHF | TGTGCCAGCAGCTCCCGGGGGTCAGGAGTAGGGAATTCACCCCTCCACTTT
15 | - | TRBJ2-5 | TRBV1 | - | CTSSQDLRHQETQYF | TGCACCAGCAGCCAAGATCTCCGCCACCAAGAGACCCAGTACTTC
13 | - | TRBJ2-1 | TRBV2 | - | CASGVFSYNEQFF | TGTGCCAGCGGGGTTTTCTCCTACAATGAGCAGTTCTTC
13 | - | TRBJ2-5 | TRBV2 | - | CAGGWGRQETQYF | TGTGCCGGGGGTTGGGGCCGCCAAGAGACCCAGTACTTC
15 | TRBD1 | TRBJ1-5 | TRBV5-1 | once | CASSAGTGSNQPQHF | TGCGCCAGCAGCGCAGGGACAGGGAGCAATCAGCCCCAGCATTTT
14 | TRBD2 | TRBJ2-2 | TRBV7-7 | - | CASRSGGAGGELFF | TGTGCCAGCAGGAGCGGGGGGGCCGGCGGGGAGCTGTTTTTT
14 | - | TRBJ2-7 | TRBV18 | - | CASSAPELPYEQYF | TGTGCCAGCTCAGCCCCGGAACTTCCCTACGAGCAGTACTTC
14 | TRBD1 | TRBJ1-2 | TRBV27 | - | CASSPGTGSHGYTF | TGTGCCAGCAGCCCCGGGACAGGGTCTCATGGCTACACCTTC
14 | - | TRBJ2-1 | TRBV19 | - | CASGGASSYNEQFF | TGTGCCAGTGGAGGGGCTAGCTCCTACAATGAGCAGTTCTTC
18 | TRBD2 | TRBJ2-3 | TRBV4-1 | - | CASSTTSGRAGGTDTQYF | TGCGCCAGCAGCACAACTAGCGGGAGGGCGGGGGGCACAGATACGCAGTATTTT
14 | TRBD1 | TRBJ1-2 | TRBV5-1 | - | CASSLGQGIYGYTF | TGCGCCAGCAGCTTGGGACAGGGTATCTATGGCTACACCTTC
16 | - | TRBJ2-3 | TRBV5-6 | - | CASSLYGIRGSDTQYF | TGTGCCAGCAGCTTATACGGGATTCGAGGGTCAGATACGCAGTATTTT
15 | TRBD1 | TRBJ2-7 | TRBV19 | - | CASSTPGTGAYEQYF | TGTGCCAGTAGTACACCCGGGACAGGGGCCTACGAGCAGTACTTC
15 | TRBD1 | TRBJ1-2 | TRBV6-1 | - | CASTPTGQGLYGYTF | TGTGCCAGCACCCCAACGGGACAGGGGCTTTATGGCTACACCTTC
12 | - | TRBJ2-5 | TRBV2 | - | CASSLYQETQYF | TGTGCCAGCAGTCTCTATCAAGAGACCCAGTACTTC
14 | TRBD1 | TRBJ1-1 | TRBV14 | - | CASTPGTANTEAFF | TGTGCCAGCACCCCCGGGACAGCCAACACTGAAGCTTTCTTT
13 | - | TRBJ2-1 | TRBV7-3 | - | CASSRSRGDEQFF | TGTGCCAGCAGTCGTTCTCGGGGCGATGAGCAGTTCTTC
18 | TRBD1 | TRBJ2-1 | TRBV13 | - | CASSSNHRMTGGADEQFF | TGTGCCAGCAGCTCTAACCACCGCATGACAGGGGGCGCGGATGAGCAGTTCTTC